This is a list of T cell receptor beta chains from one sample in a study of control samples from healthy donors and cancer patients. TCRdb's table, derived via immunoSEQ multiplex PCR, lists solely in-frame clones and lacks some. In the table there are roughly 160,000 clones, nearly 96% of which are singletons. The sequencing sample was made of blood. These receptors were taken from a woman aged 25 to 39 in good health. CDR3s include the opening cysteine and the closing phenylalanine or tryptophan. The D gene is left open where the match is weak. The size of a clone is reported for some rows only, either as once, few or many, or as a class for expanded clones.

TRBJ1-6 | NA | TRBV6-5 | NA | TGTGCCAGCACGGGTAGCTCCTATAATTCACCCCTCCACTTT | CASTGSSYNSPLHF
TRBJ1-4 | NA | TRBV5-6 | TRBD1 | TGTGCCAGCAGCTTGGGGGGACAGGGTCGTGAAAAACTGTTTTTT | CASSLGGQGREKLFF
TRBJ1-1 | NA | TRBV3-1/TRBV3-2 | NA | TGTGCCAGCAGCCAACCAACCCAGGACGGTTGTGAAGCTTTCTTT | CASSQPTQDGCEAFF
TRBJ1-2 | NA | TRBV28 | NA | TGTGCCAGCAGTGGGGGGGGGACCAACTATGGCTACACCTTC | CASSGGGTNYGYTF
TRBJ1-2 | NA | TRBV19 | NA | TGTGCCAGTAGTACAGACAGCTATGGCTACACCTTC | CASSTDSYGYTF
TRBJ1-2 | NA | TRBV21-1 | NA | TGTGCCAACCCAAAGGGCGGGGGACCGGTTGGCTACACCTTC | CANPKGGGPVGYTF
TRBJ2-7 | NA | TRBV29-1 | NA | TGCAGCGTTGTAAAGAGCTACGAGCAGTACTTC | CSVVKSYEQYF
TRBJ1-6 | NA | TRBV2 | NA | TGTGCCAGCAGGCCAAGGAGCTCCTATAATTCACCCCTCCACTTT | CASRPRSSYNSPLHF
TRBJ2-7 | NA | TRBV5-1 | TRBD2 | TGCGCCAGCAGCTTGTCTAGCGGGAGGAACTCCTACGAGCAGTACTTC | CASSLSSGRNSYEQYF
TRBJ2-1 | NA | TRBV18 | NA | TGTGCCAGCTCACCCGTAGGGACAAGGGCTTTCCATGAGCAGTTCTTC | CASSPVGTRAFHEQFF
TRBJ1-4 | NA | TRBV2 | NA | TGTGCCAGCAGTGATGGGAACAGGGTGGAAAAACTGTTTTTT | CASSDGNRVEKLFF
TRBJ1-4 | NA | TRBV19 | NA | TGTGCCAGTAGTCCAAGAGACAGGATTAATGAAAAACTGTTTTTT | CASSPRDRINEKLFF
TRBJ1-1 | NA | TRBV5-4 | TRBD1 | TGTGCCAGCAGCTTGCCACGAGGACAGGGGAGGATGAACACTGAAGCTTTCTTT | CASSLPRGQGRMNTEAFF
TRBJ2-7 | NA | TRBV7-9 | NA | TGTGCCAGCAGCTCCGGGGTTTTCGAGCAGTACTTC | CASSSGVFEQYF
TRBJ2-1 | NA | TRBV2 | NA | TGTGCCAGCAGGACCCGGGGCAGAGGGAAAGATGAGCAGTTCTTC | CASRTRGRGKDEQFF
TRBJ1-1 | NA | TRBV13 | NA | TGTGCCAGCAGCCCCCTCAGGGCGGGGGACACTGAAGCTTTCTTT | CASSPLRAGDTEAFF
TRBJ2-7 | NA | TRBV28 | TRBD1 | TGTGCCAGCAGTTACCGACAGGGGGCGCTTAACGAGCAGTACTTC | CASSYRQGALNEQYF
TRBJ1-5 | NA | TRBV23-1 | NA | TGCGCCAGCAGTCAGTCGGAAGGGTCAGGCAATCAGCCCCAGCATTTT | CASSQSEGSGNQPQHF
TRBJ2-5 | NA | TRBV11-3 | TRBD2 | TGTGCCAGCAGCTCGGGGGGGAGCCAAGAGACCCAGTACTTC | CASSSGGSQETQYF
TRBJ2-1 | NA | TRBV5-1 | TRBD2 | TGCGCCAGCAGCCTGGGACTAGCAGGTGTGGGTGAGCAGTTCTTC | CASSLGLAGVGEQFF
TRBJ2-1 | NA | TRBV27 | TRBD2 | TGTGCCAGCAGTTTGGGGCTAGCGGGGGGGCAGATCTTC | CASSLGLAGGQIF
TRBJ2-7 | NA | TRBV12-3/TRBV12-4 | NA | TGTGCCAGCAGCCCAACCCCCCACGAGCAGTACTTC | CASSPTPHEQYF
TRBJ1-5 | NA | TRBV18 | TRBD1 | TGTGCCAGCTCACCACAACAGGGGGGCAATCAGCCCCAGCATTTT | CASSPQQGGNQPQHF
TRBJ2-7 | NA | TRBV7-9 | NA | TGTGCCAGCAGCACGACAGGAGATAGCTCCTACGAGCAGTACTTC | CASSTTGDSSYEQYF
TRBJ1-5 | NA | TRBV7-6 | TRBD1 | TGTGCCAGCAGCACCACAGGGGATTTTCGTCAGCCCCAGCATTTT | CASSTTGDFRQPQHF
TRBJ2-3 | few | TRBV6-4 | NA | TGTGCCAGCAGTGACGGGACTAGCACAGATACGCAGTATTTT | CASSDGTSTDTQYF
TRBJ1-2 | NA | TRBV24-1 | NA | TGTGCCACCAGTGACTTTACGACCTATGGCTACACCTTC | CATSDFTTYGYTF
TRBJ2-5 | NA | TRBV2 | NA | TGTGCCAGCAGTGATCTGGCAGGGGAAGAGACCCAGTACTTC | CASSDLAGEETQYF
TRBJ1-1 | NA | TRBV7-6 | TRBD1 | TGTGCCAGCAGCGAGGGGGCAGGGGTAGCTTTCTTT | CASSEGAGVAFF
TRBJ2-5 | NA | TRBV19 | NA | TGTGCCAGTAGAACGCTGGAAGGGGAGACCCAGTACTTC | CASRTLEGETQYF
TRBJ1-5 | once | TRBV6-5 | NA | TGTGCCAGCACCCAGGGACCTTTAGGCAATCAGCCCCAGCATTTT | CASTQGPLGNQPQHF
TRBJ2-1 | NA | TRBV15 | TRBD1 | TGTGCCACCAGCAGAGATCTGGGACAGGGGAAGAATGAGCAGTTCTTC | CATSRDLGQGKNEQFF
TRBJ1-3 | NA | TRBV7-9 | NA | TGTGCCAGCAGCTTATCTCTCTCTGGAAACACCATATATTTT | CASSLSLSGNTIYF
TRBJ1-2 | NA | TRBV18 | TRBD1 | TGTGCCAGCTCACCCAACCGGGACAGGGGAAATGGCTACACCTTC | CASSPNRDRGNGYTF
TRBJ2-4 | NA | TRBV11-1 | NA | TGTGCCAGCAGCGATTACGACGGAATAAACATTCAGTACTTC | CASSDYDGINIQYF
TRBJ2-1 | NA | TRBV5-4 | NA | TGTGCCAGCAGCCCGCGGGCTTTCGGCGATGAGCAGTTCTTC | CASSPRAFGDEQFF
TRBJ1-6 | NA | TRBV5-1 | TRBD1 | TGCGCCAGCAGCTTATTTACAGGGGATAATTCACCCCTCCACTTT | CASSLFTGDNSPLHF
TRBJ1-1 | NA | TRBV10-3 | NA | TGTGCCATCAGTGAGTCGGGGACTGAAGCTTTCTTT | CAISESGTEAFF
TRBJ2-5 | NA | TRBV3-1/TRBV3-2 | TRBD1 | TGTGCCAGCAGCTGGGGACAGGGGACCCAGTACTTC | CASSWGQGTQYF
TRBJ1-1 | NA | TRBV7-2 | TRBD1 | TGTGCCAGCAGGCCCAGGGACAGACACACTGAAGCTTTCTTT | CASRPRDRHTEAFF
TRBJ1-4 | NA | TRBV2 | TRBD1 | TGTGCCAGCAGCCCCGACAGGGCGAGTAATGAAAAACTGTTTTTT | CASSPDRASNEKLFF
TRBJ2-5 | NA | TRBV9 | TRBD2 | TGTGCCAGCAGCGTAGGAGCTAGCGGGGGGGCCGGAGAGACCCAGTACTTC | CASSVGASGGAGETQYF
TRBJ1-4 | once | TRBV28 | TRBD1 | TGTGCCAGCAGTTGGACAGGGGGGAATAATGAAAAACTGTTTTTT | CASSWTGGNNEKLFF
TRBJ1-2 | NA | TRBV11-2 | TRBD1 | TGTGCCAGCAGCTCGGGACAGGGGGCGGAGTATGGCTACACCTTC | CASSSGQGAEYGYTF
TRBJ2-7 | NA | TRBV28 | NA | TGTGCCAGCAGTCGATGGGGCGGCTACGAGCAGTACTTC | CASSRWGGYEQYF